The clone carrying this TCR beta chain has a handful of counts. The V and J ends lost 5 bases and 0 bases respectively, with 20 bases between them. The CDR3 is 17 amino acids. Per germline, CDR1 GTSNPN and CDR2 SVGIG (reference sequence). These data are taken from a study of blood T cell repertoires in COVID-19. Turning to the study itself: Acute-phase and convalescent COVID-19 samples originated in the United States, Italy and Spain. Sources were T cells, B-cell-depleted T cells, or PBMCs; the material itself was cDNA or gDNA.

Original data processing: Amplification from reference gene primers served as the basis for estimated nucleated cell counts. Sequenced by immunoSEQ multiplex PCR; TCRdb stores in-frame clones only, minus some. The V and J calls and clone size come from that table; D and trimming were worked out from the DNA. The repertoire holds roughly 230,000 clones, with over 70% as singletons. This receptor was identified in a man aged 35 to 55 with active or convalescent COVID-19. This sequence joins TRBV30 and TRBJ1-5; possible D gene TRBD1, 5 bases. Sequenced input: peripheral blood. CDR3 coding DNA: TGTGCCTGGTCAAGGGGAAAGGGCCCTTATAGCAATCAGCCCCAGCATTTT. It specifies CAWSRGKGPYSNQPQHF.